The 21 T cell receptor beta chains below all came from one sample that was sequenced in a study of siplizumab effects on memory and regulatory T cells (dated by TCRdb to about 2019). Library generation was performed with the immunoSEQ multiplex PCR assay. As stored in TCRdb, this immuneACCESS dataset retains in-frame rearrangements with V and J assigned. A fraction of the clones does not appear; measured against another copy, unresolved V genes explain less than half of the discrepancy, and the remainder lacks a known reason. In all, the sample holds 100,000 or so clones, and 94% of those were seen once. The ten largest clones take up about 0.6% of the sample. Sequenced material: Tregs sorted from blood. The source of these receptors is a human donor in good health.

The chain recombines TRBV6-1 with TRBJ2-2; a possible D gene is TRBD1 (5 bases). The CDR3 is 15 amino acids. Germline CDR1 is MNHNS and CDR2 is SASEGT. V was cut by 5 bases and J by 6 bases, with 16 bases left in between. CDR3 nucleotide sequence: TGTGCCAGCAGTATGTCGTCTAAAGGGGCCGGGGAGCTGTTTTTT. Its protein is CASSMSSKGAGELFF.

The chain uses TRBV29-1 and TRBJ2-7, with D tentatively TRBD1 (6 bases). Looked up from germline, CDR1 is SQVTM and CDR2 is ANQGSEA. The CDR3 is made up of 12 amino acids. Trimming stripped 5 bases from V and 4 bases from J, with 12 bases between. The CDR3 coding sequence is TGCAGCGTTTTGGGGGCCAAGTACGAGCAGTACTTC. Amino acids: CSVLGAKYEQYF.

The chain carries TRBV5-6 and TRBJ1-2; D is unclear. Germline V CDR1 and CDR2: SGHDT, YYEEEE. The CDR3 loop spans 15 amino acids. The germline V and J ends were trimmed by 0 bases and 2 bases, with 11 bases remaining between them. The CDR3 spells CASSLGISGNYGYTF. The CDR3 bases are TGTGCCAGCAGCTTGGGGATCTCAGGAAACTATGGCTACACCTTC.

In nucleotides, the CDR3 is TGCAGCGTTGAAAGGCGGATGAGCACAGATACGCAGTATTTT. It translates to CSVERRMSTDTQYF. V usage is TRBV29-1 and J usage is TRBJ2-3, with D unresolved. The V end lost 2 bases, the J end lost 0 bases, and 9 bases lay between the germline ends. This CDR3 comprises 14 residues. Germline V gives CDR1 SQVTM, CDR2 ANQGSEA.

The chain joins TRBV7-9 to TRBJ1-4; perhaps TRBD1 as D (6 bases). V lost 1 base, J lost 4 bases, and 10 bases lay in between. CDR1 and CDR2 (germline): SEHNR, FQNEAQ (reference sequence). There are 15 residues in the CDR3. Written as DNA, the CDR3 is TGTGCCAGCAGCTTAGAGGGGGTAATTAATGAAAAACTGTTTTTT. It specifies CASSLEGVINEKLFF.

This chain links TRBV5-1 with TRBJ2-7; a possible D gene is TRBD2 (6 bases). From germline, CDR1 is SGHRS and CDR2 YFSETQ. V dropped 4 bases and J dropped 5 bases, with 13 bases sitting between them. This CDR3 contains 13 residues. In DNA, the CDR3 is TGCGCCAGCAGCAACCCCAGGACTAACGAGCAGTACTTC. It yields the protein CASSNPRTNEQYF.

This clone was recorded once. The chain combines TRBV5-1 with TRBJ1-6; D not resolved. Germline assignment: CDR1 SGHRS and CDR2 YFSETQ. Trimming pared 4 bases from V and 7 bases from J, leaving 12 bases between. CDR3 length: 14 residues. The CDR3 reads CASSATVGNSPLHF. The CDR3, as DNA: TGCGCCAGCAGCGCGACGGTGGGCAATTCACCCCTCCACTTT.

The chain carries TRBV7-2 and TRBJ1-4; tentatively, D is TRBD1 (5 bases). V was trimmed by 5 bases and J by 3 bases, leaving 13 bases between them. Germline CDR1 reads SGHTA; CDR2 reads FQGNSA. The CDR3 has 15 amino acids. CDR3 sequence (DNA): TGTGCCAGCAGCCGAAGGTCGGGGGCTAATGAAAAACTGTTTTTT. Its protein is CASSRRSGANEKLFF. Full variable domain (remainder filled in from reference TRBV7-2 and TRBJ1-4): GAGVSQSPSNKVTEKGKDVELRCDPISGHTALYWYRQSLGQGLEFLIYFQGNSAPDKSGLPSDRFSAERTGGSVSTLTIQRTQQEDSAVYLCASSRRSGANEKLFFGSGTQLSVL.

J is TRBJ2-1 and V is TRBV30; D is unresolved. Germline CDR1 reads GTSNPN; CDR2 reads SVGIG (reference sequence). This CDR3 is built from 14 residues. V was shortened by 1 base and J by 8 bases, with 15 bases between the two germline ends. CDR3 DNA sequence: TGTGCCTGGAGTGCCAGGATGCGGATGGATGAGCAGTTCTTC. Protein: CAWSARMRMDEQFF.

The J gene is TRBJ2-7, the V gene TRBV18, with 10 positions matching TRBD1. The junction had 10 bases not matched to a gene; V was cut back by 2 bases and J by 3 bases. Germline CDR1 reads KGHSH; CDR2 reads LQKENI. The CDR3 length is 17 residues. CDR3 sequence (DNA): TGTGCCAGCTCACCATTCGTCGGGACAGGGGCCAACTACGAGCAGTACTTC. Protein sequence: CASSPFVGTGANYEQYF.

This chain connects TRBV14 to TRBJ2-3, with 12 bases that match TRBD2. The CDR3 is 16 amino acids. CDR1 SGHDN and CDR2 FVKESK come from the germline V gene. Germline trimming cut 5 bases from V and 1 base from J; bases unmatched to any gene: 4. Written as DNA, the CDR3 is TGTGCCAGCAGCTCCCGACTAGCGGGAGGCACAGATACGCAGTATTTT. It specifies CASSSRLAGGTDTQYF.

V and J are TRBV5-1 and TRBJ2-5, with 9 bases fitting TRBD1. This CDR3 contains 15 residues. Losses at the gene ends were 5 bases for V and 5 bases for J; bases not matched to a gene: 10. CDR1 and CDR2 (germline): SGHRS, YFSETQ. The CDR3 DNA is TGCGCCAGCAGTCCGGTCGGACAGGGGAGGGAGACCCAGTACTTC. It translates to CASSPVGQGRETQYF.

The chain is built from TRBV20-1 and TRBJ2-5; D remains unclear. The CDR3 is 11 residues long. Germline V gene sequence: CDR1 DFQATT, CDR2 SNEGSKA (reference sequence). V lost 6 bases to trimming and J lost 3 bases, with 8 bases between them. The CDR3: CSAEPEETQYF. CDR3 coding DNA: TGCAGTGCGGAACCTGAAGAGACCCAGTACTTC.

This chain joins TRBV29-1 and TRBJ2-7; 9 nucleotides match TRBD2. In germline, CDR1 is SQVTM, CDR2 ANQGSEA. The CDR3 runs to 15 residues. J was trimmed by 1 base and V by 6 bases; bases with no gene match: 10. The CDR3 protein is CSVWSGRISSYEQYF. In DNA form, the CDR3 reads TGCAGCGTGTGGAGCGGGAGGATATCTTCCTACGAGCAGTACTTC.

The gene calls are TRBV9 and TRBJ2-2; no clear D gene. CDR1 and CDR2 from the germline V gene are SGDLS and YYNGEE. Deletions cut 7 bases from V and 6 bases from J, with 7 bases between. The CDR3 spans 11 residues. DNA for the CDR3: TGTGCCAGCCAGAAAGCCGGGGAGCTGTTTTTT. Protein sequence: CASQKAGELFF.

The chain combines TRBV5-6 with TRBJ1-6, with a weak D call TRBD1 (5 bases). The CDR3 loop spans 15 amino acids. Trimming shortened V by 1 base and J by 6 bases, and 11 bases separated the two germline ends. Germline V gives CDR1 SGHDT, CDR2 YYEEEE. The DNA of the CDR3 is TGTGCCAGCAGCTTGCTAGGGGTATCTAATTCACCCCTCCACTTT. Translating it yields CASSLLGVSNSPLHF.

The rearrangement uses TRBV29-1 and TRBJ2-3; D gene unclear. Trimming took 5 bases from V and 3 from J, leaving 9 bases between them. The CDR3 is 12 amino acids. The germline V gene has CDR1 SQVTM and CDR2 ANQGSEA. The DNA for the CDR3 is TGCAGCGTTTCGGAAAGTACAGATACGCAGTATTTT. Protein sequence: CSVSESTDTQYF.

CDR3 coding DNA: TGTGCCAGCTCACCACAATTCAATGAAAAACTGTTTTTT. Translating it yields CASSPQFNEKLFF. This rearrangement joins TRBV18 to TRBJ1-4; D is uncertain. Per germline, CDR1 KGHSH and CDR2 LQKENI. The CDR3 covers 13 residues. V gave up 1 base and J gave up 5 bases, with 5 bases separating them.

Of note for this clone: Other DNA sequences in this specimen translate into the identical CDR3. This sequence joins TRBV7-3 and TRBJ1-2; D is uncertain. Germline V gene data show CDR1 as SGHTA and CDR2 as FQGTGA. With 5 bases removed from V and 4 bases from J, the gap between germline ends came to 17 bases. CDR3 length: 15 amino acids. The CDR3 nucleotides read TGTGCCAGCAGCCCCCGGTCGGGCGGAACCTATGGCTACACCTTC. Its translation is CASSPRSGGTYGYTF.

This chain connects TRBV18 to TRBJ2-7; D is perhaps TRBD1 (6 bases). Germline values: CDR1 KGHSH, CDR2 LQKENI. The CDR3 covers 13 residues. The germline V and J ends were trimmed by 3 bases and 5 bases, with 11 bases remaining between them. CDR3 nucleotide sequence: TGTGCCAGCTCACCGGGCAGGGGAAACGAGCAGTACTTC. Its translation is CASSPGRGNEQYF.

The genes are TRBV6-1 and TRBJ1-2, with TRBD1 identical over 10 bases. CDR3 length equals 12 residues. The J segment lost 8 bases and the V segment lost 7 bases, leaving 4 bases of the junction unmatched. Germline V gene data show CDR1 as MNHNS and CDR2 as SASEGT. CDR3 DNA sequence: TGTGCCAGCATGATGACAGGGGGCGGCTACACCTTC. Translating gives CASMMTGGGYTF.